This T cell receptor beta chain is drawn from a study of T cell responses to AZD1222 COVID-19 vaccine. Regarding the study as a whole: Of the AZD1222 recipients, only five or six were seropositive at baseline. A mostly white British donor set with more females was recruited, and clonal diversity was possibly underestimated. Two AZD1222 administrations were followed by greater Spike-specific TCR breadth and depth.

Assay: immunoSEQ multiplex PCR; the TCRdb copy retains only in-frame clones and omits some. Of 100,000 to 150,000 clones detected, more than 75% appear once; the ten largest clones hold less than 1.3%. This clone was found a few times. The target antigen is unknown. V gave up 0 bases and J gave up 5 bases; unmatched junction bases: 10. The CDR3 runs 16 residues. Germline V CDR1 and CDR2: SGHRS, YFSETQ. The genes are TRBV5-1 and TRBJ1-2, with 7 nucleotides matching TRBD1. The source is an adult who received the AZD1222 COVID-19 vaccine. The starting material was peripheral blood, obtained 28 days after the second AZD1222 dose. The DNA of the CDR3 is TGCGCCAGCAGCTTGGGCGGACAGGACCTCGGGTATGGCTACACCTTC. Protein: CASSLGGQDLGYGYTF.